A selection of T cell receptor beta chains follows, all from one sample in a study of spatial heterogeneity in lung cancer. TCRdb re-derived calls from the 5' RACE reads in MiXCR, one entry per CDR3 protein. The data contain thousands of distinct CDR3 sequences, roughly 8.6% of them singletons. Sequenced here: lung tumor tissue, sampled at surgery. The source of these receptors is a male donor with early-stage non-small cell lung cancer. Both conserved end residues are part of each CDR3. Each record gives: J gene, clone size, V gene, D gene, CDR3 protein, CDR3 DNA. D genes are given only for firm matches. Rows may omit the clone size; those that give it use once, few, many or a size class.

TRBJ2-7	NA	TRBV29-1	TRBD1	CSVTAGGQYEQYF	TGCAGCGTTACGGCAGGGGGCCAATACGAGCAGTACTTC
TRBJ2-2	medium-sized	TRBV10-3	NA	CAISEDQVRNTGELFF	TGTGCCATCAGTGAAGACCAGGTCCGGAACACCGGGGAGCTGTTTTTT
TRBJ2-6	many	TRBV7-9	NA	CASSLGAGTPGGANVLTF	TGTGCCAGCAGCTTAGGCGCCGGGACCCCAGGAGGTGCCAACGTCCTGACTTTC
TRBJ2-5	many	TRBV7-9	NA	CASSLLAEETQYF	TGTGCCAGCAGCTTGCTTGCGGAAGAGACCCAGTACTTC
TRBJ1-6	many	TRBV20-1	TRBD1	CSAREIDRDNSPLHF	TGCAGTGCTAGAGAGATAGACAGGGATAATTCACCCCTCCACTTT
TRBJ2-5	few	TRBV7-8	NA	CASSLGSGVETQYF	TGTGCCAGCAGCTTAGGATCAGGGGTGGAGACCCAGTACTTC
TRBJ2-7	NA	TRBV6-2/TRBV6-3	NA	CASRPPAGFEQYF	TGTGCCAGCAGGCCACCTGCAGGGTTCGAGCAGTACTTC
TRBJ2-2	NA	TRBV20-1	TRBD2	CSASSGSLTGELFF	TGCAGTGCTAGTAGCGGGAGCCTCACCGGGGAGCTGTTTTTT
TRBJ2-7	medium-sized	TRBV5-4	TRBD1	CASSLTGGGEQYF	TGTGCCAGCAGCTTGACAGGGGGCGGCGAGCAGTACTTC
TRBJ2-5	medium-sized	TRBV28	NA	CASSLWHSGRARETQYF	TGTGCCAGCAGTCTTTGGCACTCGGGGCGGGCAAGGGAGACCCAGTACTTC
TRBJ2-7	NA	TRBV2	NA	CASSAYNYEQYF	TGTGCCAGCAGTGCCTATAACTACGAGCAGTACTTC
TRBJ2-3	medium-sized	TRBV19	TRBD1	CATHNWRTGSTDTQYF	TGTGCCACCCACAATTGGAGGACAGGTAGCACAGATACGCAGTATTTT
TRBJ2-1	few	TRBV15	NA	CATSRGLAENEQFF	TGTGCCACCAGCAGAGGGCTGGCTGAGAATGAGCAGTTCTTC
TRBJ1-6	many	TRBV10-3	NA	CAIRGSYNSPLHF	TGTGCCATCAGGGGATCTTATAATTCACCCCTCCACTTT
TRBJ2-7	medium-sized	TRBV27	TRBD2	CASGPGSGVTYEQYF	TGTGCCAGCGGCCCGGGTAGCGGGGTTACCTACGAGCAGTACTTC
TRBJ2-7	medium-sized	TRBV29-1	NA	CSAGSPDNF	TGCAGCGCGGGGAGCCCCGATAACTTC
TRBJ2-3	many	TRBV28	NA	CASSLAGAYTDTQYF	TGTGCCAGCAGTTTAGCGGGGGCCTACACAGATACGCAGTATTTT
TRBJ2-1	medium-sized	TRBV24-1	NA	CATGDDTTYNEQFF	TGTGCCACCGGGGACGACACCACCTACAATGAGCAGTTCTTC
TRBJ2-5	medium-sized	TRBV7-3	TRBD2	CASSISGGAETQYF	TGTGCCAGCAGCATTAGCGGGGGTGCGGAGACCCAGTACTTC
TRBJ1-2	NA	TRBV7-2	NA	CASSLDSHYGYTF	TGTGCCAGCAGCTTGGACAGCCACTATGGCTACACCTTC